The sequence of this TCR beta chain was determined in a study of T cell responses to AZD1222 COVID-19 vaccine. Study observations and caveats: Without day 14 samples, only post-peak T cell repertoires were studied.

The repertoire was sequenced with immunoSEQ multiplex PCR; TCRdb's copy has only in-frame clones and lacks some. Seen here are 150,000 to 200,000 clones, under 95% observed once, and the top ten hold about 4.6%. Comments on this clone: As yet, its antigen is unknown.

The origin of this receptor is an adult who received the AZD1222 COVID-19 vaccine. This specimen was peripheral blood, taken 28 days after the second AZD1222 dose.

This CDR3 is CASSIPEGDTQYF. The CDR3 DNA reads TGTGCCAGTAGTATCCCCGAAGGAGATACGCAGTATTTT. This chain links TRBV19 with TRBJ2-3; D is uncertain. CDR3 length equals 13 residues. Germline loops: CDR1 LNHDA, CDR2 SQIVND (reference sequence). V was clipped by 3 bases and J by 5 bases, with 9 bases between them.